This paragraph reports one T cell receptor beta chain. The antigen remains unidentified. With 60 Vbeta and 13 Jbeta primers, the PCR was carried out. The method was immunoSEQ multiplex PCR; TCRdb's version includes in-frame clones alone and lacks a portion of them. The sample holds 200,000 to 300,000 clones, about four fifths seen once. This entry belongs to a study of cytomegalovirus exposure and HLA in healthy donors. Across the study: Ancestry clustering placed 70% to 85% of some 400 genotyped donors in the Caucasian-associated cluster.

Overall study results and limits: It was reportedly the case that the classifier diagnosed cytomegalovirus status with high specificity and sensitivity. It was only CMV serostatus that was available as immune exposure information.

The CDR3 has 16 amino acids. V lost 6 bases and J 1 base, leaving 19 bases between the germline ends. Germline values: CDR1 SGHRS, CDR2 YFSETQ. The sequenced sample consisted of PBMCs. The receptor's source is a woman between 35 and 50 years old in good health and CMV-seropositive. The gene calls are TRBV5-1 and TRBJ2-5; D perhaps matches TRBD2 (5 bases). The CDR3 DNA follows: TGCGCCAGCACCCTGAGAGGAGGAGCTCTCCAAGAGACCCAGTACTTC. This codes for CASTLRGGALQETQYF.